This T cell receptor beta chain came from a study of shared clonotypes between healthy human individuals (dated by TCRdb to 2019 to 2021). Regarding the research as a whole: The cohort comprised a couple of women and three men aged 18 to 49 years. Per donor, three plates each were used for CD4 naive and CD4 memory, two for CD8 naive, and one for CD8 memory. Leukapheresis yielded between about 0.85 and 9 billion PBMCs per donor. To increase sequencing depth and limit assay-specific biases, TCR repertoire library preparation and sequencing were carried out by different laboratories using diverse techniques. The study deeply sequenced blood TCR repertoires of five healthy adults to estimate repertoire size and the extent of clonotype sharing between individuals. Summary of the overall study and its limitations: Only blood was sampled, and tissue TCR repertoires likely differ from those in blood. Based on pairwise subsampling, the degree of clonotype sharing among donors was expected to be affected by sequencing depth. Rarefaction of sorted-subset datasets indicated incomplete sequencing despite the large sequencing depth. Because the study included only a small number of donors, the genetic and exposure-history diversity represented was limited. Compared with non-shared clonotypes, the clonotypes found in all four sorted-subset donors had higher generation probabilities. Sharing across a few donors was observed for about 4.8% of naive CD4, less than 4% of naive CD8, 2% to 2.5% of memory CD4, and over 0.3% of memory CD8 clonotypes. Larger estimated clonotype richness was generally found for naive subsets than for memory subsets.

TCR CDR3 regions were amplified from genomic DNA by multiplex PCR using the deep immunoSEQ assay. Extracted genomic DNA from each cell subset was distributed evenly across all wells of several immunoSEQ 96-well plates, and each plate was treated as a replicate. For sorted subsets, each replicate PCR was loaded with about 0.2 ug genomic DNA, equivalent to approximately 27,000 T cell genomes. The purified libraries were quantified using a Qubit 3.0 fluorometer, sized with a Bioanalyzer 2100, and then quantified again using the KAPA Library Quantification kit. A separate single-read 150-cycle Illumina NextSeq 550 flow cell was used to sequence each immunoSEQ 96-well plate. As for the authors' bioinformatics: The immunoSEQ output contained only junctional sequences without quality scores, so filtering could not match that applied to full-length reads. To assign V/J genes and CDR3, sequences were annotated against IMGT germline references using PyIR, a Python wrapper for IgBLAST v1.9. Reads were removed for weak V/J assignments (E-value above 1e-6), missing CDR3, stop codons, out-of-frame junctions, or ambiguous translated residues. V3J clonotypes were defined as sequences sharing an identical inferred V gene, J gene, and CDR3 amino acid sequence. The percentage overlap between two repertoires was calculated by dividing the number of shared unique clonotypes by the size of the smaller repertoire. Three approaches were used to assess repertoire richness: RTK rarefaction, the Chao1 estimator, and Recon v2.1 estimates of unobserved clonotypes. Generation probabilities were computed with OLGA for all TCRbeta clonotypes obtained by the gDNA method from several donors. TCRdb retrieved this table from immuneACCESS and kept in-frame rearrangements only. Not all clones are present; in checked studies, unresolved V genes account for under half, and no reason is known for the remainder. Clone size and V and J calls were adopted from that table, with D and trimming inferred from the DNA. The sample table lists 2 million to 2.5 million clones, less than 95% of them with a count of one. The biggest ten clones account for 0.3% to 0.45% of the sample.

In regard to this clone: Its antigen remains unidentified. Within one base of it there is no much larger clone, and no base qualities were kept.

Germline trimming amounts to 5 bases on V and 3 bases on J, with 10 as the count of junction bases outside the gene matches. The CDR3 holds 15 amino acids from the cysteine to the phenylalanine. Only CDR3 DNA is held: 45 bases, read in frame from base 1. The germline V gene specifies SGHTA as CDR1 and FQGNSA as CDR2. Donors were healthy HIV-negative adults with no recently reported acute infections or vaccinations. All donors were Caucasian adults living in Nashville, Tennessee, USA. Magnetic negative selection was used to enrich CD4+ T cells, after which naive cells were positively selected on CD45RA and the negative fraction became the memory subset. Blood was obtained by leukapheresis, after which PBMCs were separated by Ficoll-Histopaque density gradient centrifugation and cryopreserved in liquid nitrogen vapor phase. Analytical flow cytometry was used to check the purity and quantity of each magnetically sorted T cell population. From each sorted fraction, genomic DNA was isolated and quantified by UV absorbance on a Nanodrop 2000c.

The source material was naive CD4+ T cells from PBMCs. Per the publication, the cell subset or site label means: CD45RA+ positively selected. This sequence was found in a man between 18 and 29 years old in good health. Some clones in this sample may be carry-over from other donors' samples. The rearrangement joined TRBV7-2 to TRBJ2-7, with 7 junctional bases fitting TRBD2. The DNA reads TGTGCCAGCAGCCTGGCGGGGTCTAGCGGCTACGAGCAGTACTTC. This gives the protein CASSLAGSSGYEQYF.